This T cell receptor (beta chain) was documented in a study of control samples from healthy donors and cancer patients. Trimming removed 6 bases from V and 3 bases from J; junction bases left unmatched: 11. CDR1 and CDR2 from the germline V gene are MDHEN and SYDVKM. The CDR3 extends over 16 amino acids. The assay was immunoSEQ multiplex PCR, and TCRdb's table has in-frame clones only and misses some. Of about 130,000 clones listed, more than 85% are singletons. This rearrangement joins TRBV28 to TRBJ1-2; 9 bases fit TRBD1. The receptor's source is a man aged 45 to 65 with head and neck cancer. Sequencing was done on a sample of PBMCs. In nucleotides, the CDR3 is TGTGCCAGCAGCCCTCCGGGACAGGGCCGTGACTATGGCTACACCTTC. Translated: CASSPPGQGRDYGYTF.